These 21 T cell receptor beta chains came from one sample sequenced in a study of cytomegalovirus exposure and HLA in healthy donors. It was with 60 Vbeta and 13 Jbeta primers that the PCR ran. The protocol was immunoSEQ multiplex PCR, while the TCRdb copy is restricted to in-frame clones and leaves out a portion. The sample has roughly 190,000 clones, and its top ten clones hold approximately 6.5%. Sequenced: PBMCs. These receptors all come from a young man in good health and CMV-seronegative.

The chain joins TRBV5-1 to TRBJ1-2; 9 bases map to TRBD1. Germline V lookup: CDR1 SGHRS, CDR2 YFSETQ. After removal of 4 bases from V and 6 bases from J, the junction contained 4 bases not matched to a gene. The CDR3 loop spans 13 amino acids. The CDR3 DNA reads TGCGCCAGCAGCGCGGGACAGGGAGATGGCTACACCTTC. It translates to CASSAGQGDGYTF.

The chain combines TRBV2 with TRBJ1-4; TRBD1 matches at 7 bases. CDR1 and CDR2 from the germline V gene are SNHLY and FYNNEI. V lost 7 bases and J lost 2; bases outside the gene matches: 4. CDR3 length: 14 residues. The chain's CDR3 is CASNVRGTNEKLFF. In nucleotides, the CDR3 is TGTGCCAGCAATGTCAGGGGGACTAATGAAAAACTGTTTTTT.

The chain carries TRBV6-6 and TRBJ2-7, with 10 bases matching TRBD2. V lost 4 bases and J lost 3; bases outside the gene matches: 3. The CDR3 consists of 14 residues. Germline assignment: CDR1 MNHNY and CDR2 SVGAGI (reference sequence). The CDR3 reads CASSFASGGYEQYF. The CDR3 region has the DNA TGTGCCAGCAGTTTTGCTAGCGGGGGCTACGAGCAGTACTTC.

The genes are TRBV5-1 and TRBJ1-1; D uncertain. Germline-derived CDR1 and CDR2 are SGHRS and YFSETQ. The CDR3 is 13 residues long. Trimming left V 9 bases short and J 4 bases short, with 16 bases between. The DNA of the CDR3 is TGCGCCACCTCTGAGGAGGGCGGCACTGAAGCTTTCTTT. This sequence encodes CATSEEGGTEAFF.

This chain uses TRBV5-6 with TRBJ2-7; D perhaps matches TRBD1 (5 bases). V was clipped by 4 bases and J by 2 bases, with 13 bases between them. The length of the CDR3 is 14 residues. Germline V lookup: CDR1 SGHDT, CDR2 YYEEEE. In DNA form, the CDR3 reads TGTGCCAGCAGCAACCCCCCAGGGACCTACGAGCAGTACTTC. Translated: CASSNPPGTYEQYF.

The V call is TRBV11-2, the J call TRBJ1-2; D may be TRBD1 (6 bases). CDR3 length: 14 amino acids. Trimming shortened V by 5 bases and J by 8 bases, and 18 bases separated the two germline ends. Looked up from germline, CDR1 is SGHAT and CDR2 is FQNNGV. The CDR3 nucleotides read TGTGCCAGCAGCGAACAGGGTGGGGTCGGGGGCTACACCTTC. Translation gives CASSEQGGVGGYTF.

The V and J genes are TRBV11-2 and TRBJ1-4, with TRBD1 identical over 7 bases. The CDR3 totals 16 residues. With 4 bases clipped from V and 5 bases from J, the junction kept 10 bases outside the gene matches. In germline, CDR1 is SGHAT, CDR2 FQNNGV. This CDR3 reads CASSSSPGGTNEKLFF. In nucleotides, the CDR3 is TGTGCCAGCAGCTCGAGTCCAGGGGGGACGAATGAAAAACTGTTTTTT.

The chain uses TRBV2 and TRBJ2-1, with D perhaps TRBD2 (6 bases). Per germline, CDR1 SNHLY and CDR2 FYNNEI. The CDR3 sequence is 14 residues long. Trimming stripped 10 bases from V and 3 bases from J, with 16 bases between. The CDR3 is CATPRGIGYNEQFF. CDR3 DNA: TGTGCCACCCCTCGGGGGATCGGCTACAATGAGCAGTTCTTC.

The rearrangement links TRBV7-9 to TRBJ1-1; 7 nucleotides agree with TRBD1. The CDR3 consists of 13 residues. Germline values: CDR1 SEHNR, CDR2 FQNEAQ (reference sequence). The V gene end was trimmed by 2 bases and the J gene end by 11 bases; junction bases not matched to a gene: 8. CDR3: CASSLTGQAAAFF. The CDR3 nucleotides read TGTGCCAGCAGCTTAACCGGACAGGCCGCTGCTTTCTTT.

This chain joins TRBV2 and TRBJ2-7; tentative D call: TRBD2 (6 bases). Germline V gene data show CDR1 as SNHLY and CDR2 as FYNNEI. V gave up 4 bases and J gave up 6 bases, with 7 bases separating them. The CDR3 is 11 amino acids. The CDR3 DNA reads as TGTGCCAGCAGTGTCGGGGGCGAGCAGTACTTC. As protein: CASSVGGEQYF. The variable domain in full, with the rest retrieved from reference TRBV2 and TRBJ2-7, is EPEVTQTPSHQVTQMGQEVILRCVPISNHLYFYWYRQILGQKVEFLVSFYNNEISEKSEIFDDQFSVERPDGSNFTLKIRSTKLEDSAMYFCASSVGGEQYFGPGTRLTVT.

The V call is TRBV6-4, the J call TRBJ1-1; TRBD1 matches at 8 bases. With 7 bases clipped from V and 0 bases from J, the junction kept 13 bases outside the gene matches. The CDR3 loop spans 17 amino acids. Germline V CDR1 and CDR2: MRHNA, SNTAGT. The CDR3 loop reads CASNSRQGAIMNTEAFF. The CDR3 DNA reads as TGTGCCAGCAACTCGAGGCAGGGGGCTATCATGAACACTGAAGCTTTCTTT.

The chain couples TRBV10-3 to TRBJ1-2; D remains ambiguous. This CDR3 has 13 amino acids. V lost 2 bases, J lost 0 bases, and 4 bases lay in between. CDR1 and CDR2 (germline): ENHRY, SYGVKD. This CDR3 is CAISETSNYGYTF. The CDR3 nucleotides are TGTGCCATCAGTGAGACTTCTAACTATGGCTACACCTTC.

In nucleotides, the CDR3 is TGCGCCAGCAGCGGGGACAGCTACTATGGCTACACCTTC. This translates into CASSGDSYYGYTF. The chain is built from TRBV5-1 and TRBJ1-2; TRBD1 aligns across 7 bases. The germline V gene has CDR1 SGHRS and CDR2 YFSETQ. Losses at the gene ends were 4 bases for V and 3 bases for J; bases not matched to a gene: 3. This CDR3 comprises 13 residues.

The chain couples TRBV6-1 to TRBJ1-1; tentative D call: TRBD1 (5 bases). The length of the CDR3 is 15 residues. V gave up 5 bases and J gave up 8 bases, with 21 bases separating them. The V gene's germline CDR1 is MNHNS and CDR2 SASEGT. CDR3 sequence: CASSFSTDLSFEAFF. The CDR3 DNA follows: TGTGCCAGCAGTTTTTCGACAGACCTTAGCTTCGAAGCTTTCTTT.

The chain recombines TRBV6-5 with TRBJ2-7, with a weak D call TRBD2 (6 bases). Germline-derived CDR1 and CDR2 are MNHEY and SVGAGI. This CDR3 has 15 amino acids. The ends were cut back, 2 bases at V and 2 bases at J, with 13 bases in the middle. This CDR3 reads CASSYGGTETYEQYF. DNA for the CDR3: TGTGCCAGCAGTTACGGAGGGACGGAGACCTACGAGCAGTACTTC.

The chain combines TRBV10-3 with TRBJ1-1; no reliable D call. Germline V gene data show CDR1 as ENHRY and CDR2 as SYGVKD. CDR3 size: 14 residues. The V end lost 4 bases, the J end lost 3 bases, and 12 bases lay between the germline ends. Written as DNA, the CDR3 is TGTGCCATCAGTGGATCAAATTCGGACACTGAAGCTTTCTTT. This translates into CAISGSNSDTEAFF.

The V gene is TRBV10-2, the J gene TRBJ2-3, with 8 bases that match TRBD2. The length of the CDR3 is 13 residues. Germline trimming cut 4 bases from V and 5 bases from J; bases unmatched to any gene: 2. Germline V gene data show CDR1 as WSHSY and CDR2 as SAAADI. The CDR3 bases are TGCGCCAGCAGTGGGACTAGCCAAGATACGCAGTATTTT. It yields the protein CASSGTSQDTQYF.

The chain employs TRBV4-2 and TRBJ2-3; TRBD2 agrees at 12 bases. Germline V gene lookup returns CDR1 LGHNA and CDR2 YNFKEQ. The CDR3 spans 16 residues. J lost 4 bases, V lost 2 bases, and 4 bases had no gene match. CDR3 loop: CASSQPSGGAADTQYF. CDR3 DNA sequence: TGTGCCAGCAGCCAACCTAGCGGGGGGGCCGCAGATACGCAGTATTTT.

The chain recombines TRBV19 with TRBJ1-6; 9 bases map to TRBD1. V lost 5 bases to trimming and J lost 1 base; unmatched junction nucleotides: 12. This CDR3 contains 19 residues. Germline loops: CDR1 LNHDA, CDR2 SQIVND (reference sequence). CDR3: CASSQGQGNIRSYNSPLHF. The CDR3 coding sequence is TGTGCCAGTAGTCAAGGACAGGGGAATATTAGGTCCTATAATTCACCCCTCCACTTT.

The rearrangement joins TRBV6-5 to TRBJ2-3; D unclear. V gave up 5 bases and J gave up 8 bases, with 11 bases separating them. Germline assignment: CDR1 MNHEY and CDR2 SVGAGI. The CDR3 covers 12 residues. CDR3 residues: CASSDTPGTQYF. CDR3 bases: TGTGCCAGCAGTGACACTCCCGGTACGCAGTATTTT.

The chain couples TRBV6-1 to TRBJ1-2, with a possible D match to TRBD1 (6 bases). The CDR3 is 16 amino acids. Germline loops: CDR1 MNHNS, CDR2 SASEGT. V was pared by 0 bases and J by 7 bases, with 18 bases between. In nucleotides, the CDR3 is TGTGCCAGCAGTGAAGCCAAAGGGACAACTAATTCTGGCTACACCTTC. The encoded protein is CASSEAKGTTNSGYTF.